Below are 28 T cell receptor beta chains sequenced from a single sample in a study of blood T cell repertoires in COVID-19. Method: immunoSEQ multiplex PCR; TCRdb's copy keeps in-frame clones and lacks some. The sample consists of more than 150,000 clones, 94% of them appearing once. What was sequenced was peripheral blood. These receptors were taken from a man younger than 40 with COVID-19, enrolled during active disease.

The chain recombines TRBV6-7 with TRBJ1-5; D gene unclear. TRBV6-7 is flagged as an ORF with uncertain function. CDR3 size: 13 residues. Trimming took 9 bases from V and 7 from J, leaving 16 bases between them. As DNA, the CDR3 is TGTGCCAGAGAAGCCCCGAACCGGCAGCCCCAGCATTTT. This gives the protein CAREAPNRQPQHF.

V and J are TRBV7-9 and TRBJ2-5, with D possibly being TRBD2 (5 bases). This CDR3 spans 15 amino acids. The germline V gene encodes CDR1 SEHNR and CDR2 FQNEAQ (reference sequence). V was cut by 5 bases and J by 5 bases, with 18 bases left in between. The chain's CDR3 is CASSAGVAGRETQYF. The CDR3 nucleotides read TGTGCCAGCAGCGCCGGGGTGGCAGGCCGGGAGACCCAGTACTTC.

This clone was counted a single time. This chain joins TRBV4-1 and TRBJ2-7; TRBD2 might be the D (7 bases). The V gene lost 3 bases and the J gene lost 3 bases, with 12 bases spanning the gap. The CDR3 is 14 residues long. Per germline, CDR1 MGHRA and CDR2 YSYEKL. The CDR3 DNA sequence: TGCGCCAGCAGCCATCGGGGAGGGGGCTACGAGCAGTACTTC. This encodes CASSHRGGGYEQYF.

This clone has more than one count but fewer than ten. This chain links TRBV29-1 with TRBJ1-6, with 9 positions matching TRBD1. This CDR3 contains 14 residues. Losses at the gene ends were 8 bases for V and 10 bases for J; bases not matched to a gene: 12. Germline assignment: CDR1 SQVTM and CDR2 ANQGSEA. In DNA form, the CDR3 reads TGCAGCTCGACCGGGACAGGGCTTGGGTCACCCCTCCACTTT. It yields the protein CSSTGTGLGSPLHF. Complete variable domain (other parts from reference TRBV29-1 and TRBJ1-6): SAVISQKPSRDICQRGTSLTIQCQVDSQVTMMFWYRQQPGQSLTLIATANQGSEATYESGFVIDKFPISRPNLTFSTLTVSNMSPEDSSIYLCSSTGTGLGSPLHFGNGTRLTVT.

This chain uses TRBV6-4 with TRBJ2-1; 9 bases align to TRBD1. The CDR3 contains 16 residues. The germline V gene encodes CDR1 MRHNA and CDR2 SNTAGT. J gave up 12 bases and V 5 bases, and 17 bases lay outside the gene matches. CDR3 in amino acids: CASSTLADRGLGVQFF. CDR3 coding DNA: TGTGCCAGCAGTACTCTTGCGGACAGGGGCCTGGGGGTGCAGTTCTTC.

In its sample, this clone was seen once. The chain is built from TRBV7-6 and TRBJ1-3; unclear D gene. Germline V gives CDR1 SGHVS, CDR2 FNYEAQ. Trimming took 1 base from V and 4 from J, leaving 8 bases between them. The CDR3 is made up of 14 amino acids. The CDR3: CASSLVTPGNTIYF. Written as DNA, the CDR3 is TGTGCCAGCAGCTTAGTTACTCCCGGAAACACCATATATTTT.

This chain joins TRBV21-1 and TRBJ2-7; no DNA check was done on the table's D call, TRBD2. TRBV21-1 is a pseudogene locus. The CDR3 has 20 amino acids. As DNA, the CDR3 is TGTGCCAGCAGCAAAGATTTGGGACTAGCGGGGCCCGAGCCCCCCTACGAGCAGTACTTC. Amino acids: CASSKDLGLAGPEPPYEQYF.

DNA for the CDR3: TGTGCCAGCAGTACAAAGCTAACCGGGACACAGATAGGGGCTTTCTTT. This encodes CASSTKLTGTQIGAFF. J is TRBJ1-1 and V is TRBV5-4, with a possible D match to TRBD1 (6 bases). The CDR3 is 16 amino acids. The germline V gene encodes CDR1 SGHNT and CDR2 YYREEE (reference sequence). Trimming removed 5 bases from V and 11 bases from J, with 28 bases in between.

The chain carries TRBV19 and TRBJ1-1; TRBD1 might be the D (6 bases). The V gene's germline CDR1 is LNHDA and CDR2 SQIVND (reference sequence). The CDR3 is 14 residues long. V dropped 5 bases and J dropped 1 base, with 11 bases sitting between them. In DNA form, the CDR3 reads TGTGCCAGTAGTCCACAGGGCGAGAACACTGAAGCTTTCTTT. This codes for CASSPQGENTEAFF. The complete variable domain, with remaining parts taken from reference TRBV19 and TRBJ1-1, reads DGGITQSPKYLFRKEGQNVTLSCEQNLNHDAMYWYRQDPGQGLRLIYYSQIVNDFQKGDIAEGYSVSREKKESFPLTVTSAQKNPTAFYLCASSPQGENTEAFFGQGTRLTVV.

The chain has TRBV12-3 or TRBV12-4 and TRBJ1-1; unclear D gene. This CDR3 has 13 amino acids. V lost 2 bases to trimming and J lost 6 bases, with 10 bases between them. This chain's CDR3 is CASSLKVGAEAFF. The DNA for the CDR3 is TGTGCCAGCAGTTTAAAGGTAGGAGCTGAAGCTTTCTTT.

This chain connects TRBV20-1 to TRBJ1-6, with D hard to call. V lost 3 bases to trimming and J lost 0 bases, with 6 bases between them. The length of the CDR3 is 14 residues. Germline lookup yields CDR1 DFQATT and CDR2 SNEGSKA (reference sequence). The CDR3 nucleotides read TGCAGTGCTAGTACGAGCTCCTATAATTCACCCCTCCACTTT. It codes for CSASTSSYNSPLHF.

V usage is TRBV5-1 and J usage is TRBJ1-3; 7 bases map to TRBD1. The ends lost 4 bases at V and 1 base at J; junction bases unmatched: 5. Germline V CDR1 and CDR2: SGHRS, YFSETQ. CDR3 length: 15 amino acids. The CDR3 DNA reads TGCGCCAGCAGCAATCCGACAGGGTCTGGAAACACCATATATTTT. Translated: CASSNPTGSGNTIYF.

V is TRBV7-9 and J is TRBJ2-2, with 9 bases identical to TRBD2. The V gene end was trimmed by 5 bases and the J gene end by 2 bases; junction bases not matched to a gene: 6. The CDR3 loop spans 16 amino acids. The germline CDR1 and CDR2 sequences are SEHNR and FQNEAQ (reference sequence). The CDR3 spells CASSHRLAVNTGELFF. In DNA form, the CDR3 reads TGTGCCAGCAGCCATCGACTAGCGGTTAACACCGGGGAGCTGTTTTTT.

The count of this clone is one. This chain links TRBV7-2 with TRBJ1-6; D is possibly TRBD1 (6 bases). CDR3 length: 15 amino acids. In germline, CDR1 is SGHTA, CDR2 FQGNSA. Trimming pared 2 bases from V and 10 bases from J, leaving 15 bases between. CDR3 in amino acids: CASSLNGGAQSPLHF. The CDR3 region has the DNA TGTGCCAGCAGCTTAAATGGGGGCGCCCAATCACCCCTCCACTTT.

About this clone itself: The same CDR3 arises from other DNA sequences in this sample as well. This chain joins TRBV9 and TRBJ1-2; a weak D match, TRBD1 (6 bases). The CDR3 sequence is 13 residues long. Germline values: CDR1 SGDLS, CDR2 YYNGEE. Trimming shortened V by 3 bases and J by 3 bases, and 9 bases separated the two germline ends. CDR3 in DNA: TGTGCCAGCAGCGCGACAGGAGACTATGGCTACACCTTC. Translated, it gives CASSATGDYGYTF.

The chain uses TRBV7-9 and TRBJ1-1; 7 nucleotides align to TRBD1. The germline V gene has CDR1 SEHNR and CDR2 FQNEAQ (reference sequence). J gave up 6 bases and V 4 bases, and 8 bases lay outside the gene matches. The CDR3 spans 14 residues. CDR3 sequence: CASSSLDRVAEAFF. The CDR3 nucleotides are TGTGCCAGCAGCTCGTTAGACAGGGTAGCTGAAGCTTTCTTT.

The chain uses TRBV6-2 or TRBV6-3 and TRBJ2-2; TRBD2 matches at 8 bases. There are 16 residues in the CDR3. V was clipped by 2 bases and J by 7 bases; unmatched bases: 9. Germline CDR1 reads MNHEY; CDR2 reads SVGEGT. This chain's CDR3 is CASSYKRGPVVGELFF. CDR3 nucleotide sequence: TGTGCCAGCAGTTACAAGCGGGGGCCAGTTGTCGGGGAGCTGTTTTTT.

The CDR3 spells CASSSRMDSHDEQFF. The CDR3 nucleotides read TGTGCCAGCAGCTCGCGTATGGACAGCCACGATGAGCAGTTCTTC. V and J are TRBV7-9 and TRBJ2-1; D perhaps matches TRBD1 (6 bases). The V and J ends lost 4 bases and 8 bases respectively, with 18 bases between them. There are 15 residues in the CDR3. Looked up from germline, CDR1 is SEHNR and CDR2 is FQNEAQ (reference sequence).

This clone was picked up one time. The V and J genes are TRBV5-1 and TRBJ2-7; the match to TRBD2 covers 8 bases. This CDR3 comprises 18 residues. Germline loops: CDR1 SGHRS, CDR2 YFSETQ. V was clipped by 3 bases and J by 2 bases; unmatched bases: 16. CDR3 residues: CASSWAPGGAGGTYEQYF. The DNA of the CDR3 is TGCGCCAGCAGCTGGGCCCCCGGGGGCGCGGGGGGCACCTACGAGCAGTACTTC.

The rearrangement joins TRBV24-1 to TRBJ1-2; 7 bases fit TRBD1. Germline V gives CDR1 KGHDR, CDR2 SFDVKD. The length of the CDR3 is 14 residues. After removal of 3 bases from V and 3 bases from J, the junction contained 3 bases not matched to a gene. CDR3: CATSDTDRDYGYTF. The CDR3, as DNA: TGTGCCACCAGTGATACCGACAGGGACTATGGCTACACCTTC.

The V gene is TRBV30, the J gene TRBJ1-1; maybe TRBD1 (6 bases). Germline V lookup: CDR1 GTSNPN, CDR2 SVGIG (reference sequence). V was pared by 5 bases and J by 1 base, with 14 bases between. This CDR3 contains 14 residues. CDR3 DNA sequence: TGTGCCTGGGAGGGGGGGGCAGAGAACACTGAAGCTTTCTTT. It yields the protein CAWEGGAENTEAFF. Drawing the rest from reference TRBV30 and TRBJ1-1, the complete variable domain is SQTIHQWPATLVQPVGSPLSLECTVEGTSNPNLYWYRQAAGRGLQLLFYSVGIGQISSEVPQNLSASRPQDRQFILSSKKLLLSDSGFYLCAWEGGAENTEAFFGQGTRLTVV.

This chain uses TRBV9 with TRBJ2-3, with 10 bases aligning to TRBD2. V lost 3 bases, J lost 2 bases, and 6 bases stayed unmatched. Germline-derived CDR1 and CDR2 are SGDLS and YYNGEE. The CDR3 is 16 residues long. The DNA of the CDR3 is TGTGCCAGCAGCGCCGATAGCGGGGGGTTCACAGATACGCAGTATTTT. It yields the protein CASSADSGGFTDTQYF.

The rearrangement uses TRBV9 and TRBJ1-6; possibly TRBD1 for D (6 bases). Per the germline V gene, CDR1 is SGDLS and CDR2 is YYNGEE. The CDR3 consists of 14 residues. Trimming took 3 bases from V and 9 from J, leaving 13 bases between them. CDR3 bases: TGTGCCAGCAGCGCCACAGGGATCGGTTCACCCCTCCACTTT. As protein: CASSATGIGSPLHF.

The gene calls are TRBV5-6 and TRBJ1-3; 9 bases match TRBD1. The CDR3 runs to 15 residues. J lost 6 bases, V lost 0 bases, and 4 bases had no gene match. Germline values: CDR1 SGHDT, CDR2 YYEEEE. The CDR3 DNA reads TGTGCCAGCAGCTTGGCGACAGGGGGTATAAACACCATATATTTT. This codes for CASSLATGGINTIYF.

This CDR3 reads CASSEGALSTDTQYF. DNA for the CDR3: TGCGCCAGCTCGGAGGGGGCGTTAAGCACAGATACGCAGTATTTT. The V and J genes are TRBV10-1 and TRBJ2-3; D is perhaps TRBD1 (7 bases). Per germline, CDR1 WNHNN and CDR2 SYGVQD (reference sequence). V lost 8 bases to trimming and J lost 0 bases, with 15 bases between them. The CDR3 has 15 amino acids.

The chain is built from TRBV10-3 and TRBJ1-1; weak D call: TRBD1 (5 bases). The length of the CDR3 is 15 residues. Trimming removed 3 bases at V and 2 bases at J, with 13 bases between. CDR1 is ENHRY and CDR2 is SYGVKD in the germline V gene. In DNA, the CDR3 is TGTGCCATCAGTGATAACGGACACCCAAACACTGAAGCTTTCTTT. Its protein is CAISDNGHPNTEAFF.

In this sample, this clone turned up once. V gene TRBV2 combines with J gene TRBJ1-6; TRBD1 is a possible D gene (6 bases). The CDR3 consists of 15 residues. CDR1 and CDR2 from the germline V gene are SNHLY and FYNNEI. The V gene lost 5 bases and the J gene lost 7 bases, with 15 bases spanning the gap. The CDR3 loop reads CASSTAWGQNSPLHF. Written as DNA, the CDR3 is TGTGCCAGCAGTACCGCTTGGGGGCAAAATTCACCCCTCCACTTT.

This chain uses TRBV9 with TRBJ2-7; 7 bases fit TRBD2. CDR3 size: 15 residues. Looked up from germline, CDR1 is SGDLS and CDR2 is YYNGEE. V lost 0 bases and J lost 0; bases outside the gene matches: 3. This CDR3 reads CASSVGSGDSYEQYF. Here the CDR3 DNA reads TGTGCCAGCAGCGTAGGAAGCGGGGACTCCTACGAGCAGTACTTC.